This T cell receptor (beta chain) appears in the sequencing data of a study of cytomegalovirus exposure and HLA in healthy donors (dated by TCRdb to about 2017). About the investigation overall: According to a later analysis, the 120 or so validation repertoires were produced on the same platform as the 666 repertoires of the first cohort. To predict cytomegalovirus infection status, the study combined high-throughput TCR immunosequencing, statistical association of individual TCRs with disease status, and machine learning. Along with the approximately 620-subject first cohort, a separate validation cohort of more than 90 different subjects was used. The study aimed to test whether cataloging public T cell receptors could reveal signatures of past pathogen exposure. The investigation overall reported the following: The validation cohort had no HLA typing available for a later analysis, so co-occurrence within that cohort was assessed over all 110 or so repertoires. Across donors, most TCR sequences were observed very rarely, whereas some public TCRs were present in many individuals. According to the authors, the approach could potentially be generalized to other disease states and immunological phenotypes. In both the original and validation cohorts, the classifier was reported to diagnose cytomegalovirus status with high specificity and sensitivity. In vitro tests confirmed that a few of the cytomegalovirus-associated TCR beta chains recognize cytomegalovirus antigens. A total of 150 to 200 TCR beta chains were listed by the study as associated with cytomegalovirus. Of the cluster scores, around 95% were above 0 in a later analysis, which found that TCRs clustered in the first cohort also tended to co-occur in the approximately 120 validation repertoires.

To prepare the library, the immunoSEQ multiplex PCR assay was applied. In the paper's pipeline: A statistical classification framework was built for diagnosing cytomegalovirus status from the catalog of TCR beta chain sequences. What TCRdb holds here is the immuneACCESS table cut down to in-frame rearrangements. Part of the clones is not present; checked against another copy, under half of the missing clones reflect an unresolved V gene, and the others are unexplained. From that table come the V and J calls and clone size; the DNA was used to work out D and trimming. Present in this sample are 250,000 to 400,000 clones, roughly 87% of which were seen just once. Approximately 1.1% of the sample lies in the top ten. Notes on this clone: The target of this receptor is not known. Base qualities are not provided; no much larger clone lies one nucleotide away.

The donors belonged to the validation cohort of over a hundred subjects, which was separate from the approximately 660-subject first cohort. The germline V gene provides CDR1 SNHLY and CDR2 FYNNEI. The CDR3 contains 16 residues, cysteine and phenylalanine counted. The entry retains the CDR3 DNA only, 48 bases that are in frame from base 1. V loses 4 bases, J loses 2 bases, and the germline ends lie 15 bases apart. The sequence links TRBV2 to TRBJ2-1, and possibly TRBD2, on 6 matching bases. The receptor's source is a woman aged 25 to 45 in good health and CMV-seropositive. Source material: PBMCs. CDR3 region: CASSVMGGIAYNEQFF. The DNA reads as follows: TGTGCCAGCAGTGTAATGGGCGGGATCGCCTACAATGAGCAGTTCTTC.